A selection of T cell receptor beta chains follows, all from one sample in a study of T cell repertoires in cytomegalovirus infection. Their antigens remain unidentified. TCRdb used MiXCR to reprocess the reads, holding one entry per CDR3 protein. Among under 450,000 distinct CDR3 sequences, approximately 35% were seen once, and the ten largest hold approximately 12%. This specimen consisted of cultured PBMCs, obtained from culture after CMV antigen stimulation. The receptors were sampled from a human donor in good health (CMV status not recorded). Some clones in this sample may be carry-over from other donors' samples. Each CDR3 is given with its conserved first and last residue. Each record gives: D gene, J gene, V gene, clone size, CDR3 DNA, CDR3 protein. D genes are given only for firm matches. Clone size is not always given. Where it is, it says once, few, many or a class for expanded clones.

TRBD1 TRBJ1-4 TRBV28 . TGTGCCAGCAGTGCCTCACAGGGGACTAATGAAAAACTGTTTTTT CASSASQGTNEKLFF
. TRBJ2-7 TRBV12-3/TRBV12-4 . TGTGCCAGCAGCCCCAAGGGCACGGTAGACGAGCAGTACTTC CASSPKGTVDEQYF
. TRBJ1-6 TRBV20-1 . TGCAGTGCTAGACGCTCTGTGGAACCCCTCCACTTT CSARRSVEPLHF
. TRBJ1-6 TRBV5-6 . TGTGCCAGCACACTCATCCGGACCTCCGGGAGGGGGAAGGATCTTTATTCACCCCTCCACTTT CASTLIRTSGRGKDLYSPLHF
. TRBJ1-2 TRBV27 few TGTGCCAGCAGTCTGGGGACCACGGGTATCTATGGCTACACCTTC CASSLGTTGIYGYTF
. TRBJ2-7 TRBV7-2 . TGTGCCAGCAGCCCCTACAGTAGCTCCTACGAGCAGTACTTC CASSPYSSSYEQYF
. TRBJ2-1 TRBV5-1 medium-sized TGCGCCAGCAGCGTGTTAGGGATATCGGGCAATGAGCAGTTCTTC CASSVLGISGNEQFF
TRBD2 TRBJ2-5 TRBV27 once TGTGCCAGCAGTGATAGCGGGCTAGCGGCCCAGTACTTC CASSDSGLAAQYF
. TRBJ2-1 TRBV5-1 once TGCGCCAGCAGCCCGTCGCTTAAGGGGGATGAGCAGTTCTTC CASSPSLKGDEQFF
. TRBJ2-1 TRBV28 . TGTGCCAGCTCCAAGGGGGCGGGGACAAGCCCCTACAATGAGCAGTTCTTC CASSKGAGTSPYNEQFF
. TRBJ2-7 TRBV4-1 . TGCGCCAGCAGCCTTAAAGGGGCTAGCAATTCTTACGAGCAGTACTTC CASSLKGASNSYEQYF
. TRBJ2-5 TRBV18 . TGTGCCAGCTCACCACCGTCGGACCAAGAGACCCAGTACTTC CASSPPSDQETQYF
TRBD2 TRBJ2-5 TRBV14 few TGTGCCAGCAGCCAACGAGCGGGAGGCCAAGAGACCCAGTACTTC CASSQRAGGQETQYF
TRBD2 TRBJ2-3 TRBV6-4 . TGTGCCAGCAGTGATAAGCGGGATCCAGATACGCAGTATTTT CASSDKRDPDTQYF
. TRBJ2-5 TRBV7-2 few TGTGCCAGCAGCCCCCTTGGGGGTAGGGAGACCCAGTACTTC CASSPLGGRETQYF
TRBD2 TRBJ2-3 TRBV2 . TGTGCCAGCATCCTAGCGGGAGCTACAGATACGCAGTATTTT CASILAGATDTQYF
TRBD2 TRBJ2-2 TRBV15 . TGTGCCACCAGCAGAAATAGCGGGAGGGCCGACACCGGGGAGCTGTTTTTT CATSRNSGRADTGELFF
. TRBJ2-5 TRBV27 . TGTGCCAGCAGTTTACGAGCGACCCTTTACCAAGAGACCCAGTACTTC CASSLRATLYQETQYF
. TRBJ2-5 TRBV7-6 few TGTGCCAGCAGCTTACTGGGGCAGACAGAGACCCAGTACTTC CASSLLGQTETQYF
TRBD1 TRBJ2-7 TRBV7-2 many TGTGCCAGCAGAGGTACTATGGGACAGGGGGCACGCGAGCAGTACTTC CASRGTMGQGAREQYF
. TRBJ1-2 TRBV7-2 . TGTGCCAGCAGCCCACGACAGAGCTCTGGTTATGGCTACACCTTC CASSPRQSSGYGYTF
TRBD1 TRBJ1-6 TRBV28 . TGTGCCAGCAGTTCAGGACAGGGTGGCATAAGTTCACCCCTCCACTTT CASSSGQGGISSPLHF
. TRBJ1-1 TRBV7-9 . TGTGCCAGCAGCGGAAGGGGAACGTCCAACACTGAAGCTTTCTTT CASSGRGTSNTEAFF
. TRBJ2-1 TRBV2 . TGTGCCAGCAGTGAGGAGGCAGTCATTGGCAATGAGCAGTTCTTC CASSEEAVIGNEQFF
. TRBJ2-1 TRBV6-2/TRBV6-3 . TGTGCCAGCAGTTACTCTTATTGGAATGAGCAGTTCTTC CASSYSYWNEQFF
TRBD2 TRBJ2-1 TRBV7-2 . TGTGCCAGCACCCCTAGGGGCGCTGGGACTAGCGGGAGCTCCTACAATGAGCAGTTCTTC CASTPRGAGTSGSSYNEQFF
. TRBJ2-3 TRBV7-8 . TGTGCCAGCACCCGAGGGGGGGCGCGAACAGATACGCAGTATTTT CASTRGGARTDTQYF
. TRBJ2-3 TRBV20-1 . TGCAGTGCCCCCGGGAGCACAGATACGCAGTATTTT CSAPGSTDTQYF
. TRBJ1-1 TRBV4-3 . TGCGCCAGCAGCCAGTCAGTAAATATGAACACTGAAGCTTTCTTT CASSQSVNMNTEAFF
. TRBJ2-7 TRBV6-6 . TGTGCCAGCGGTTACAGGAGGGCAGCCTACGAGCAGTACTTC CASGYRRAAYEQYF
TRBD1 TRBJ1-4 TRBV12-5 few TGTGCTAGTGGTTTGGTCCGGACAGGGGGCCTTAATGAAAAACTGTTTTTT CASGLVRTGGLNEKLFF
. TRBJ2-5 TRBV6-2/TRBV6-3 . TGTGCCAGCAGTTACTTAGCGGTCCAAGAGACCCAGTACTTC CASSYLAVQETQYF
TRBD2 TRBJ2-1 TRBV11-2 many TGTGCCAGCAGCTCGACTAGCGGGACAAACAATGAGCAGTTCTTC CASSSTSGTNNEQFF
TRBD2 TRBJ2-2 TRBV7-8 few TGTGCCAGCAGCTTAGGGACCGGGACTAGCGTAGCCGGGGAGCTGTTTTTT CASSLGTGTSVAGELFF
. TRBJ1-1 TRBV10-3 . TGTGCCATCAGTGAGGAGGGGGGAAACACTGAAGCTTTCTTT CAISEEGGNTEAFF
. TRBJ1-1 TRBV28 . TGTGCCACCAGCAGTCCAGCCACGAACACTGAAGCTTTCTTT CATSSPATNTEAFF
. TRBJ2-3 TRBV14 . TGTGCCAGCAGCCATGTTCCAGATACGCAGTATTTT CASSHVPDTQYF
. TRBJ1-1 TRBV20-1 . TGCAGTGCTAGAACAGGGACAAGGGGCACTGAAGCTTTCTTT CSARTGTRGTEAFF
. TRBJ2-2 TRBV4-1 few TGCGCCAGCAGCCAAGCAGGGATCTACACCGGGGAGCTGTTTTTT CASSQAGIYTGELFF
. TRBJ1-1 TRBV7-9 . TGTGCCAGCAGGTCGGGGGACTATGGTGGGACTGAAGCTTTCTTT CASRSGDYGGTEAFF
. TRBJ2-7 TRBV7-8 many TGTGCCAGCAGCTTAGCGTCTGCTAGCGACATTATCTACGAGCAGTACTTC CASSLASASDIIYEQYF
. TRBJ1-2 TRBV7-3 . TGTGCCAGCAGCCCTAGCGGGGAGGGGGGCTACACCTTC CASSPSGEGGYTF
. TRBJ2-1 TRBV11-3 few TGTGCCAGCAGCTCGGGGGACAGCCGTTTCTACAATGAGCAGTTCTTC CASSSGDSRFYNEQFF
. TRBJ1-2 TRBV7-9 few TGTGCCAGCAGCTCCCAGTGGGGGAACTATGGCTACACCTTC CASSSQWGNYGYTF
. TRBJ2-1 TRBV11-2 few TGTGCCAGCAGCTTAGGGTCTAGCAGCACCTACAATGAGCAGTTCTTC CASSLGSSSTYNEQFF
TRBD2 TRBJ2-7 TRBV7-2 . TGTGCCAGCAGCCCGACTAGCTTCGGAGGCTACGAGCAGTACTTC CASSPTSFGGYEQYF